This TCR beta chain was obtained from a study of T-cell memory formation after mild COVID-19. This clonotype was counted only a few times. Germline CDR1 is DFQATT and CDR2 is SNEGSKA (reference sequence). Trimming stripped 6 bases from V and 7 bases from J, with 16 bases between. The CDR3 runs 14 residues. 5'RACE primed from the constant segment yielded TCR alpha and TCR beta cDNA libraries bearing sample barcodes and UMIs. TCRdb re-analysed the 5' RACE reads in MiXCR, keeping a single row per CDR3 protein. The profile covers under 200,000 distinct CDR3 sequences, with 9.5% to 13% appearing a single time and approximately 3.4% taken by the ten largest.

The source material was PBMCs or a T cell subset sorted from them (not recorded which). This chain links TRBV20-1 with TRBJ1-6; a possible D gene is TRBD1 (6 bases). The TCR sequence derives from a man between 18 and 35 years old who had mild COVID-19 (a few samples of this study predate the infection). Cell type and time point are not known. The CDR3 bases are TGCAGTGCCACAGCACAGGGAGGCAATTCACCCCTCCACTTT. Its translation is CSATAQGGNSPLHF.